This T cell receptor beta chain was sequenced during a study of cytomegalovirus exposure and HLA in healthy donors. From germline, CDR1 is SGHVS and CDR2 FQNEAQ. V dropped 1 base and J dropped 4 bases, with 10 bases sitting between them. The CDR3 loop spans 14 amino acids. The PCR ran on 60 Vbeta and 13 Jbeta primers. The table came from immunoSEQ multiplex PCR; TCRdb's copy has only in-frame clones and leaves some out. This table has tens of thousands of clones, about 80% appearing once. This clone has only a few counts. J is TRBJ1-1 and V is TRBV7-8; the D gene is possibly TRBD1 (6 bases). The TCR was taken from a man aged 55-75 years in good health and CMV-seropositive. Source material: PBMCs. The CDR3 region has the DNA TGTGCCAGCAGCTTAGACCAGGGGAGCACTGAAGCTTTCTTT. Translating it yields CASSLDQGSTEAFF.